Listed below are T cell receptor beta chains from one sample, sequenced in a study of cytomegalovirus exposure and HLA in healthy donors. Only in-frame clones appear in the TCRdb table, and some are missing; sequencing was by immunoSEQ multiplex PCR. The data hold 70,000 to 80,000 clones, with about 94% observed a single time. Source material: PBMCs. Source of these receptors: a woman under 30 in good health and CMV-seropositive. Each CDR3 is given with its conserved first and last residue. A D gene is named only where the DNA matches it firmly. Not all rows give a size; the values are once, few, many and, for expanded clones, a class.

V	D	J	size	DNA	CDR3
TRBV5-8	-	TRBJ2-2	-	TGTGCCAGCAGCAACCGGGGGGCAGCGAACACCGGGGAGCTGTTTTTT	CASSNRGAANTGELFF
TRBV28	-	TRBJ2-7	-	TGTGCCAGCAGTTTACGCGGGGATGAAGTTTACTTC	CASSLRGDEVYF
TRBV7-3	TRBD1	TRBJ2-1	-	TGTGCCAGCAGCTTATTGGCAGGGGGCTCCCGGTCCGAAAATGAGCAGTTCTTC	CASSLLAGGSRSENEQFF
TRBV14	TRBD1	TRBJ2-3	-	TGTGCCAGCAGCGACGAATTCACAGGGGGCTCGCAGTATTTT	CASSDEFTGGSQYF
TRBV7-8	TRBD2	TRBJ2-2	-	TGTGCCAGCAGCCCCTGGACTAGCGGGACCGGGGAGCTGTTTTTT	CASSPWTSGTGELFF
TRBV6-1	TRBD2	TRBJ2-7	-	TGTGCCAGCAGTACGACTAGCGGGGGCTACGAGCAGTACTTC	CASSTTSGGYEQYF
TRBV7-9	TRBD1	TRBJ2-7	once	TGTGCCAGCAGCGGTCGGGGACAGGGAACCTACGAGCAGTACTTC	CASSGRGQGTYEQYF
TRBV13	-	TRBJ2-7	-	TGTGCCAGCAGCTTACCCCCTGACTACCACCCGTTATCCTCCTACGAGCAGTACTTC	CASSLPPDYHPLSSYEQYF
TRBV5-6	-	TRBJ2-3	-	TGTGCCAGCAGCTTGGTTTTTGGAGCTAGCGCTTGGGGAACAGATACGCAGTATTTT	CASSLVFGASAWGTDTQYF
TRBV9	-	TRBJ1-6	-	TGTGCCAGCAGCGTAGGGCAGCGAGCGAATTCACCCCTCCACTTT	CASSVGQRANSPLHF
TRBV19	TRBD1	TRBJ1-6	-	TGTGCCAGTAGTATGAGGGGACAGGGAAATTCACCCCTCCACTTT	CASSMRGQGNSPLHF
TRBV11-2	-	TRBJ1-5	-	TGTGCCAGCAGCATACAGGGTTACGGCAATCAGCCCCAGCATTTT	CASSIQGYGNQPQHF
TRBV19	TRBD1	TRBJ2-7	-	TGTGCCAGTAGCCCGCACCGGGACAGTGACCCCTACGAGCAGTACTTC	CASSPHRDSDPYEQYF
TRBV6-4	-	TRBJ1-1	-	TGTGCCACCCGCCCGGCTCCCGAGCGACCCGAAGCTTTCTTT	CATRPAPERPEAFF
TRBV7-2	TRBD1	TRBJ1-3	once	TGTGCCAGCAGCCTTAACAGGGGAACGGTCGGAAACACCATATATTTT	CASSLNRGTVGNTIYF
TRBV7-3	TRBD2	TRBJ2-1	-	TGTGCCAGCAGGCGCTCCGGGACTAGCGGATCCTTTGAGCAGTTCTTC	CASRRSGTSGSFEQFF
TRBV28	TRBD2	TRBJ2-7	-	TGTGCCAGCAGTGCCCCGGGACTAGCTCTCCACGAGCAGTACTTC	CASSAPGLALHEQYF
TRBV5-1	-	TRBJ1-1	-	TGCGCCAGCAGCGTGATAGGGGATGAAGCTTTCTTT	CASSVIGDEAFF
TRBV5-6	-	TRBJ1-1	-	TGTGCCAGCAACCTAAGGGGGGGCACTGAAGCTTTCTTT	CASNLRGGTEAFF
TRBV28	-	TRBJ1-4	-	TGTGCCAGCAGTTACCGTCCCAGGGGTTTTGAAAAACTGTTTTTT	CASSYRPRGFEKLFF
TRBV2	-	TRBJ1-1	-	TGTGCCAGCATTCTGGACCGGGGGGGGAACACTGAAGCTTTCTTT	CASILDRGGNTEAFF
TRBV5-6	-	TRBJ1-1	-	TGTGCCAGCAGCCCATACTCAGGGGTCGGGAACACTGAAGCTTTCTTT	CASSPYSGVGNTEAFF
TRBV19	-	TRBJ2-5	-	TGTGCAAGTGCGGGAACACCCCCAGAGACCCAGTACTTC	CASAGTPPETQYF
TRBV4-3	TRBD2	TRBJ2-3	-	TGCGCCAGCAGCCAAGATGGCGCGGGAGGCTTGGATACGCAGTATTTT	CASSQDGAGGLDTQYF
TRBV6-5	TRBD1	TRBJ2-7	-	TGTGCCAGCAGTTACTTCCGGGACAGTAACGAGCAGTACTTC	CASSYFRDSNEQYF
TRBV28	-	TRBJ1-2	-	TGTGCCAGCAGATCTACAGGGAAAGTGGGCGGCTACACCTTC	CASRSTGKVGGYTF
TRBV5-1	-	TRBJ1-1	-	TGCGCCAGCAGCTTGGACAGGGTGAACACTGAAGCTTTCTTT	CASSLDRVNTEAFF
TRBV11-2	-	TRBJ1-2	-	TGTGCCAGCAGCTTAGGGCCAGGGAAGAGCTATGGCTACACCTTC	CASSLGPGKSYGYTF
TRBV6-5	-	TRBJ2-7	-	TGTGCCAGCTCCCGGAGCCGGGACGAGCAGTACTTC	CASSRSRDEQYF
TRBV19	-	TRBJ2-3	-	TGTGCCAGATTACCTGGGGAGGCAGATACGCAGTATTTT	CARLPGEADTQYF
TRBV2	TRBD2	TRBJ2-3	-	TGTGCCAGCAGTGAAGCGTTTGGGGTAGCGGGGGGGCCGACAGATACGCAGTATTTT	CASSEAFGVAGGPTDTQYF
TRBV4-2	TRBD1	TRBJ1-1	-	TGTGCCAGCAGCCAAGAGGACAGGGGGCCGATAGCTTTCTTT	CASSQEDRGPIAFF
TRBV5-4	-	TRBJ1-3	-	TGTGCCAGCAGCTTGGCGTCAGGGGAAAACACCATATATTTT	CASSLASGENTIYF
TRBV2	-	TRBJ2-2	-	TGTGCCAGCAGTGATCCCAGACTGAACACCGGGGAGCTGTTTTTT	CASSDPRLNTGELFF
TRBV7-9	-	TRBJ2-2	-	TGTGCCAGCAGCTTGGGGAGCGTGAACACCGGGGAGCTGTTTTTT	CASSLGSVNTGELFF
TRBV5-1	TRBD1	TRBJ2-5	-	TGCGCCATCGGGACAGAGCTGTCCCAAGAGACCCAGTACTTC	CAIGTELSQETQYF
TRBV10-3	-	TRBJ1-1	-	TGTGCCATCAGCGGACAGACTGGCACTGAAGCTTTCTTT	CAISGQTGTEAFF
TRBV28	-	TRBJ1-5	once	TGTGCCAGCCTGCGAAGTTATAGCAATCAGCCCCAGCATTTT	CASLRSYSNQPQHF